This T cell receptor (beta chain) was documented in a study of T cell repertoires in cytomegalovirus infection. Overall study context: CMV infection together with matching HLA type was indicated by public TCR beta signatures. The study's findings and limits: HLA-C-restricted, CMV-specific TCR beta clonotypes were dominant ex vivo.

This clonotype was seen more than once but under ten times. As yet, its antigen is unknown. TCRdb fed the reads into MiXCR, producing one record per CDR3 protein. The sample has hundreds of thousands of distinct CDR3 sequences, over 20% seen once. The ends were cut back, 5 bases at V and 7 bases at J, with 9 bases in the middle. There are 12 residues in the CDR3. The source material was CD8+ T cells from PBMCs. The chain recombines TRBV12-3 or TRBV12-4 with TRBJ2-1, with D unresolved. The receptor's source is a human donor in good health (CMV status not recorded). Some clones in this sample may be carry-over from other donors' samples. The CDR3 protein is CASSPSQNEQFF. For the CDR3, the DNA is TGTGCCAGCAGTCCTTCACAGAATGAGCAGTTCTTC.